Presented here are 5 T cell receptor beta chains from one specimen sequenced in a study of T cells in women clearing cervical HPV infection (dated by TCRdb to 2017 to 2018). Library construction relied on the immunoSEQ multiplex PCR assay. In its TCRdb copy, this immuneACCESS table keeps in-frame sequences only and misses some clones. Where compared with another copy, unresolved V genes explain less than half of these, and the others have no known cause. The data table for this sample lists about 30,000 clones. The ten most abundant clones make up 2.5% to 3% of the sample. Specimen: blood buffy coat. The receptor source for this set is a woman aged 18 to 75 with a cervical HPV16 infection that either progressed to CIN3+ or cleared (not recorded which).

About this clone itself: The read is 3 residues too short to cover the CDR3 end, so that end is filled in from the germline J gene. The chain carries TRBV2 and TRBJ2-7; no clear D gene. In germline, CDR1 is SNHLY, CDR2 FYNNEI. Trimming stripped 0 bases from V and 2 bases from J, with 11 bases between. The CDR3 contains 15 residues. The CDR3 is CASSEAPLVPYEQYF. The sequenced part of the CDR3 DNA is TGTGCCAGCAGTGAAGCCCCCCTAGTCCCCTACGAG. Using reference TRBV2 and TRBJ2-7 for the parts outside the CDR3, the full variable domain is EPEVTQTPSHQVTQMGQEVILRCVPISNHLYFYWYRQILGQKVEFLVSFYNNEISEKSEIFDDQFSVERPDGSNFTLKIRSTKLEDSAMYFCASSEAPLVPYEQYFGPGTRLTVT.

Remarks on this clone: The CDR3 goes on 3 residues after the read ends, and that part is filled in from the germline J gene. This rearrangement joins TRBV30 to TRBJ2-1; 11 nucleotides align to TRBD2. The CDR3 consists of 17 residues. V lost 2 bases to trimming and J lost 0 bases; unmatched junction nucleotides: 6. CDR1 is GTSNPN and CDR2 is SVGIG in the germline V gene (reference sequence). This CDR3 reads CAWSSLAGGPSYNEQFF. CDR3 DNA (partial): TGTGCCTGGAGTAGCCTAGCGGGGGGACCCTCCTACAATGAG.

Points on this clone: The read terminates 3 residues before the CDR3 end, so the remaining end is supplied by the germline J gene. The genes are TRBV5-1 and TRBJ1-2; the D gene is possibly TRBD1 (6 bases). The CDR3 totals 16 residues. Trimming took 0 bases from V and 4 from J, leaving 16 bases between them. Germline loops: CDR1 SGHRS, CDR2 YFSETQ. The CDR3 is CASSLDPGAITYGYTF. The CDR3 DNA, read in part, is TGCGCCAGCAGCTTGGATCCAGGGGCGATTACCTATGGC.

With respect to this clone: The read terminates 3 residues before the CDR3 end, so the remaining end is supplied by the germline J gene. The chain has TRBV2 and TRBJ2-5, with TRBD1 identical over 11 bases. V lost 6 bases, J lost 2 bases, and 2 bases stayed unmatched. Germline CDR1 reads SNHLY; CDR2 reads FYNNEI. The CDR3 spans 14 residues. CDR3 region: CASRGDRGQETQYF. CDR3 bases read: TGTGCCAGCAGAGGGGACAGGGGGCAAGAGACC.

With respect to this clone: The missing CDR3 end, 3 residues past where the read stops, is filled in from the germline J gene. The chain is built from TRBV18 and TRBJ2-7; tentatively, D is TRBD1 (5 bases). The V end lost 1 base, the J end lost 0 bases, and 13 bases lay between the germline ends. The CDR3 is made up of 16 amino acids. CDR1 and CDR2 from the germline V gene are KGHSH and LQKENI. CDR3: CASSPLAGSSSYEQYF. Partial CDR3 DNA: TGTGCCAGCTCACCACTCGCAGGGTCTAGCTCCTACGAG.